Listed here are 18 T cell receptor beta chains from one sample, sequenced in a study of cytomegalovirus exposure and HLA in healthy donors. Only in-frame clones appear in the TCRdb table, and some are missing; sequencing was by immunoSEQ multiplex PCR. This repertoire shows 68,000 or so clones, around 92% found once; its top ten account for 1% to 1.5%. Sequenced input: PBMCs. These receptors were taken from a woman aged 18-29 years in good health and CMV-seronegative.

The rearrangement links TRBV19 to TRBJ1-5; possibly TRBD1 for D (6 bases). Trimming stripped 3 bases from V and 2 bases from J, with 11 bases between. From germline, CDR1 is LNHDA and CDR2 SQIVND (reference sequence). There are 15 residues in the CDR3. CDR3 amino acids: CASSILPGGNQPQHF. In nucleotides, the CDR3 is TGTGCCAGTAGTATCCTCCCAGGGGGCAATCAGCCCCAGCATTTT. The whole variable domain, filled in from reference TRBV19 and TRBJ1-5, reads DGGITQSPKYLFRKEGQNVTLSCEQNLNHDAMYWYRQDPGQGLRLIYYSQIVNDFQKGDIAEGYSVSREKKESFPLTVTSAQKNPTAFYLCASSILPGGNQPQHFGDGTRLSIL.

This rearrangement joins TRBV27 to TRBJ1-6, with TRBD1 matching 7 bases. Germline V gene lookup returns CDR1 MNHEY and CDR2 SMNVEV (reference sequence). V lost 5 bases, J lost 11 bases, and 12 bases stayed unmatched. The CDR3 consists of 15 residues. The CDR3 loop reads CASSLSTGLGTPLHF. The DNA of the CDR3 is TGTGCCAGCAGTCTCTCGACAGGGTTGGGGACACCCCTCCACTTT.

This chain uses TRBV4-1 with TRBJ1-6; a weak D match, TRBD1 (5 bases). CDR3 size: 15 residues. Trimming took off 0 bases at V and 7 bases at J, with 10 bases between the two ends. The germline CDR1 and CDR2 sequences are MGHRA and YSYEKL. CDR3 bases: TGCGCCAGCAGCCAAGAGGGGCCAGCAAATTCACCCCTCCACTTT. This encodes CASSQEGPANSPLHF.

In this sample, this clone turned up a few times. This sequence joins TRBV2 and TRBJ1-5; possible D gene TRBD1, 6 bases. The V gene lost 6 bases and the J gene lost 11 bases, with 20 bases spanning the gap. The CDR3 has 14 amino acids. CDR1 is SNHLY and CDR2 is FYNNEI in the germline V gene. The CDR3: CASRNLQGHGTQHF. The CDR3 DNA follows: TGTGCCAGCAGGAACCTACAGGGACACGGGACCCAGCATTTT.

V usage is TRBV5-1 and J usage is TRBJ2-3; TRBD1 matches 10 bases. Germline loops: CDR1 SGHRS, CDR2 YFSETQ. V trimming: 3 bases; J trimming: 3 bases; junction bases outside the gene matches: 4. The CDR3 loop spans 15 amino acids. In nucleotides, the CDR3 is TGCGCCAGCAGCTCAGGACAGGGGGGGACAGATACGCAGTATTTT. This translates into CASSSGQGGTDTQYF.

The rearrangement uses TRBV4-1 and TRBJ2-4; no firm D call. This CDR3 region has 16 residues. V lost 1 base and J 0 bases, leaving 10 bases between the germline ends. Germline values: CDR1 MGHRA, CDR2 YSYEKL. The CDR3 loop reads CASSQGGVLAKNIQYF. CDR3 DNA sequence: TGCGCCAGCAGCCAAGGAGGAGTTCTAGCCAAAAACATTCAGTACTTC.

A single count supports this clone. The rearrangement links TRBV7-2 to TRBJ2-2, with 12 bases matching TRBD2. The germline CDR1 and CDR2 sequences are SGHTA and FQGNSA. J gave up 3 bases and V 5 bases, and 10 bases lay outside the gene matches. This CDR3 region has 18 residues. This chain's CDR3 is CASSRTSGINSYTGELFF. CDR3 coding DNA: TGTGCCAGCAGCCGGACTAGCGGGATCAACTCCTACACCGGGGAGCTGTTTTTT.

V usage is TRBV28 and J usage is TRBJ1-2, with 11 bases aligning to TRBD1. This CDR3 spans 16 amino acids. CDR1 and CDR2 from the germline V gene are MDHEN and SYDVKM. V trimming: 7 bases; J trimming: 3 bases; junction bases outside the gene matches: 10. In DNA, the CDR3 is TGTGCCAGCATACCCGCGGGGACAGGGGGTCACTATGGCTACACCTTC. It translates to CASIPAGTGGHYGYTF.

The chain joins TRBV10-3 to TRBJ2-1; TRBD2 matches 8 bases. CDR1 ENHRY and CDR2 SYGVKD come from the germline V gene. The CDR3 is made up of 16 amino acids. Trimming took 6 bases from V and 1 from J; bases not matched to a gene: 8. The CDR3 is CAISSNSGESYNEQFF. DNA for the CDR3: TGTGCCATCAGCTCAAATAGCGGGGAATCCTACAATGAGCAGTTCTTC.

This sequence joins TRBV20-1 and TRBJ1-2; weak D call: TRBD1 (5 bases). V lost 5 bases and J lost 5, with 9 bases in between. CDR3 length: 11 amino acids. Germline CDR1 is DFQATT and CDR2 is SNEGSKA (reference sequence). This CDR3 is CSASGGYGYTF. The CDR3 bases are TGCAGTGCTTCCGGGGGATATGGCTACACCTTC.

The V and J genes are TRBV18 and TRBJ2-5, with a possible D match to TRBD1 (5 bases). Deletions cut 3 bases from V and 4 bases from J, with 9 bases between. CDR1 is KGHSH, CDR2 LQKENI, per germline. This CDR3 contains 13 residues. CDR3 amino acids: CASSPYQGETQYF. CDR3 coding DNA: TGTGCCAGCTCACCTTACCAGGGAGAGACCCAGTACTTC.

The gene calls are TRBV28 and TRBJ2-7; a weak D match, TRBD2 (5 bases). Germline values: CDR1 MDHEN, CDR2 SYDVKM. The CDR3 has 19 residues. V was pared by 7 bases and J by 0 bases, with 28 bases between. CDR3 region: CASTATERISFDYSYEQYF. DNA of the CDR3: TGTGCCAGCACCGCAACGGAGCGCATATCCTTCGACTACTCCTACGAGCAGTACTTC.

The gene calls are TRBV28 and TRBJ1-2; TRBD1 aligns across 8 bases. The CDR3 is 15 residues long. Germline CDR1 and CDR2: MDHEN and SYDVKM. The V and J ends lost 5 bases and 8 bases, in that order; junction bases with no gene match: 13. Written as DNA, the CDR3 is TGTGCCAGCAGTCCTCGCCGGACAGGGCAGAAGGGCTACACCTTC. It specifies CASSPRRTGQKGYTF.

CDR3 sequence reads: CASRGTSGRVETQYF. The CDR3 DNA reads TGTGCCAGCAGAGGGACTAGCGGGAGGGTGGAGACCCAGTACTTC. This sequence joins TRBV2 and TRBJ2-5; 16 bases line up with TRBD2. V lost 6 bases to trimming and J lost 5 bases; unmatched junction nucleotides: 3. The CDR3 is 15 amino acids. The germline V gene has CDR1 SNHLY and CDR2 FYNNEI.

This clone was counted a single time. The chain uses TRBV4-1 and TRBJ1-2; D is possibly TRBD1 (6 bases). CDR1 MGHRA and CDR2 YSYEKL come from the germline V gene. Trimming shortened V by 0 bases and J by 5 bases, and 13 bases separated the two germline ends. The CDR3 consists of 15 residues. The CDR3 spells CASSQDFQGWYGYTF. The CDR3 DNA reads as TGCGCCAGCAGCCAAGATTTCCAGGGGTGGTATGGCTACACCTTC.

The chain has TRBV2 and TRBJ1-3; TRBD1 is a possible D gene (6 bases). The CDR3 runs to 13 residues. V shed 11 bases and J shed 0 bases, with 11 bases lying between them. The germline V gene has CDR1 SNHLY and CDR2 FYNNEI. The CDR3 region is CAEGGISGNTIYF. DNA for the CDR3: TGTGCCGAAGGGGGTATCTCTGGAAACACCATATATTTT.

This clone came up once. The chain uses TRBV10-3 and TRBJ2-3; 7 bases are a match to TRBD2. This CDR3 spans 16 amino acids. Per the germline V gene, CDR1 is ENHRY and CDR2 is SYGVKD. V shed 2 bases and J 4 bases; nucleotides not matched to a gene: 9. This chain's CDR3 is CAISELGGSGADTQYF. The CDR3 DNA sequence: TGTGCCATCAGTGAGCTAGGCGGGAGCGGAGCAGATACGCAGTATTTT.

This chain joins TRBV7-8 and TRBJ2-5; possible D gene TRBD2, 6 bases. This CDR3 spans 22 amino acids. Trimming removed 4 bases from V and 5 bases from J, with 38 bases in between. The germline CDR1 and CDR2 sequences are SGHVS and FQNEAQ. The CDR3 coding sequence is TGTGCCAGCAGCTATCCGCCCCTGCAGGAGCGGGTACTACCAATCGTCGGGGAGACCCAGTACTTC. Translated, it gives CASSYPPLQERVLPIVGETQYF.